This TCR beta chain appears in the sequencing data of a study of T cells expressing NK-cell markers. Study findings and constraints: In several donors, dominant clonotypes made up about 25-65% of CD3+CD56-NKG2C+ cells. In a group of 5 or 6 donors, dominant NKG2C+ clonotypes represented roughly 1.0-7.0% of CD8+ T cells.

From its re-call of the 5' RACE reads, TCRdb lists each CDR3 protein once, without DNA. In all, the sample yields hundreds of thousands of distinct CDR3 sequences. The CDR3 covers 14 residues. The V gene's germline CDR1 is MNHEY and CDR2 SVGAGI. As concerns this clonotype: The antigen is undetermined.

The specimen was blood T cells: a sorted CD56 or NKG2C T cell subset, CD4+ or CD8+ T cells, or bulk PBMC T cells (not recorded which). V gene TRBV6-5 combines with J gene TRBJ2-1; the D call of TRBD1 rests on TCRdb alone, since no DNA is present to check it. The clonotype originates from a woman between 18 and 69 years old in good health. This chain's CDR3 is CASSYRAARNEQFF.